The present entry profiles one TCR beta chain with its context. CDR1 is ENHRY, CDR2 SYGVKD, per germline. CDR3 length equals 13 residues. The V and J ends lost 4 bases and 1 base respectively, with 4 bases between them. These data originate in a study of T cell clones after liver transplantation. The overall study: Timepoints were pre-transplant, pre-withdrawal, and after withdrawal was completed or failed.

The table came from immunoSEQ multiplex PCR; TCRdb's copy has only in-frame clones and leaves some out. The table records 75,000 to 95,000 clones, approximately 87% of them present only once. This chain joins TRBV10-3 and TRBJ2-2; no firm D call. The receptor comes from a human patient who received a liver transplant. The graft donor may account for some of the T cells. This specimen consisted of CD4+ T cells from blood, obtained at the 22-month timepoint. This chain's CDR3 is CAISARNTGELFF. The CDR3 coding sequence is TGTGCCATCAGTGCCAGGAACACCGGGGAGCTGTTTTTT.